The 10 T cell receptor beta chains listed next were all sequenced from one sample in a study of blood T cell repertoires in COVID-19. This table comes from immunoSEQ multiplex PCR, and its TCRdb copy is limited to in-frame clones, with some not included. The sample shows 170,000 or so clones, more than 75% of them seen only once. Sequencing used PBMCs or T cells enriched from blood (not recorded which). Receptors were obtained from a woman aged 45 to 65 who had recovered from COVID-19.

The chain carries TRBV7-3 and TRBJ2-7; 8 bases fit TRBD2. CDR1 SGHTA and CDR2 FQGTGA come from the germline V gene. The junction had 6 bases not matched to a gene; V was cut back by 3 bases and J by 2 bases. The CDR3 has 15 residues. Here the CDR3 DNA reads TGTGCCAGCAGCTTCCATGCCGGGGGGGCCTACGAGCAGTACTTC. Translated: CASSFHAGGAYEQYF.

A remark on this clone: Compared with germline, one end of the junction differs, possibly owing to a read error. The rearrangement uses TRBV7-7 and TRBJ1-6; D gene ambiguous. The CDR3 spans 14 residues. CDR1 is SSHAT and CDR2 is FNYEAQ in the germline V gene (reference sequence). CDR3 in amino acids: CASSLSTENSPLHF. DNA for the CDR3: TGTGCTAGCAGCTTATCTACGGAGAATTCACCCCTCCACTTT.

The CDR3 DNA reads as TGTGCCAGCAGCCCCGGGACTAGCGGGAGTTTCTACAATGAGCAGTTCTTC. Its protein product is CASSPGTSGSFYNEQFF. This rearrangement joins TRBV11-3 to TRBJ2-1; TRBD2 aligns across 14 bases. Per germline, CDR1 SGHNT and CDR2 YENEEA. The CDR3 sequence is 17 residues long. V lost 5 bases, J lost 3 bases, and 6 bases stayed unmatched.

The chain has TRBV11-2 and TRBJ2-5, with D maybe TRBD2 (6 bases). V lost 5 bases and J 3 bases, leaving 16 bases between the germline ends. Germline V gives CDR1 SGHAT, CDR2 FQNNGV. This CDR3 comprises 15 residues. CDR3 in amino acids: CASSRTTGNEETQYF. The CDR3 DNA sequence: TGTGCCAGCAGCCGGACTACGGGCAACGAAGAGACCCAGTACTTC.

The genes are TRBV5-4 and TRBJ1-6; D not certain. Germline loops: CDR1 SGHNT, CDR2 YYREEE (reference sequence). This CDR3 region has 16 residues. With 4 bases removed from V and 7 bases from J, the gap between germline ends came to 18 bases. The CDR3 DNA is TGTGCCAGCAGCCCTGGCGGGCGGTCTGGGAATTCACCCCTCCACTTT. Residues: CASSPGGRSGNSPLHF.

The rearrangement uses TRBV19 and TRBJ1-1; no definite D call. V was clipped by 7 bases and J by 2 bases, with 14 bases between them. Per germline, CDR1 LNHDA and CDR2 SQIVND (reference sequence). There are 14 residues in the CDR3. CDR3 nucleotides: TGTGCCAGTACCCAATTGGGCAGTAACACTGAAGCTTTCTTT. This sequence encodes CASTQLGSNTEAFF.

This chain joins TRBV6-2 or TRBV6-3 and TRBJ1-5, with TRBD1 matching over 9 bases. The germline CDR1 and CDR2 sequences are MNHEY and SVGEGT. CDR3 length equals 16 residues. V lost 4 bases, J lost 3 bases, and 7 bases stayed unmatched. The CDR3 bases are TGTGCCAGCAGTTTCCGACAGGGGGAGTTCAATCAGCCCCAGCATTTT. Encoded protein: CASSFRQGEFNQPQHF.

The gene calls are TRBV7-9 and TRBJ2-7; no reliable D call. The CDR3 has 14 residues. Germline V lookup: CDR1 SEHNR, CDR2 FQNEAQ (reference sequence). The ends were cut back, 5 bases at V and 4 bases at J, with 15 bases in the middle. CDR3 DNA sequence: TGTGCCAGCAGCGCCCGTTTGAGAGAGTACGAGCAGTACTTC. Protein: CASSARLREYEQYF.

The CDR3 loop reads CATSRVTGGKDTQYF. The DNA of the CDR3 is TGTGCCACCAGCAGAGTTACGGGAGGCAAAGATACGCAGTATTTT. The chain combines TRBV15 with TRBJ2-3; 7 nucleotides match TRBD2. V shed 1 base, J shed 5 bases, and the junction held 6 bases outside the gene matches. Per the germline V gene, CDR1 is LNHNV and CDR2 is YYDKDF (reference sequence). This CDR3 has 15 residues.

V is TRBV11-2 and J is TRBJ2-7; TRBD1 matches 12 bases. CDR1 and CDR2 from the germline V gene are SGHAT and FQNNGV. J gave up 3 bases and V 5 bases, and 8 bases lay outside the gene matches. The CDR3 is made up of 16 amino acids. DNA of the CDR3: TGTGCCAGCAGCCCCGGGACAGGGGGCGCAATCTACGAGCAGTACTTC. Its protein is CASSPGTGGAIYEQYF. The full variable domain, completed using reference TRBV11-2 and TRBJ2-7, is EAGVAQSPRYKIIEKRQSVAFWCNPISGHATLYWYQQILGQGPKLLIQFQNNGVVDDSQLPKDRFSAERLKGVDSTLKIQPAKLEDSAVYLCASSPGTGGAIYEQYFGPGTRLTVT.